This T cell receptor (beta chain) derives from a study of cytomegalovirus exposure and HLA in healthy donors. As regards this clone: The antigen remains unidentified.

Primers: 60 Vbeta forward and 13 Jbeta reverse. In the source study's methods: Per a later analysis, the number of unique TCR beta chains was around 79 million, of which 10 million to 11 million were shared. Some clones are missing from TCRdb's copy, which holds only in-frame ones; the method was immunoSEQ multiplex PCR. V and J calls and clone size are as listed in that table; D and trimming were resolved from the DNA. The sample yields some 150,000 clones, 60% to 80% seen once. General study points: Relative to equally common others, HLA-associated TCR beta chains showed greater clonal expansion in a later analysis. A missense DCLRE1C variant was associated with V- and J-gene trimming of TCR beta chains in a later analysis, and an independent cohort replicated the association.

Germline CDR1 is SGHDT and CDR2 is YYEEEE. There are 15 residues in the CDR3. V was cut by 4 bases and J by 1 base, with 14 bases left in between. The clonotype comes from a man aged 30 to 39 in good health and CMV-seropositive. J is TRBJ1-1 and V is TRBV5-6, with a weak D call TRBD1 (5 bases). The specimen was PBMCs. DNA of the CDR3: TGTGCCAGCAGCCCCAAGGGGCGGGGGAACACTGAAGCTTTCTTT. Protein sequence: CASSPKGRGNTEAFF.